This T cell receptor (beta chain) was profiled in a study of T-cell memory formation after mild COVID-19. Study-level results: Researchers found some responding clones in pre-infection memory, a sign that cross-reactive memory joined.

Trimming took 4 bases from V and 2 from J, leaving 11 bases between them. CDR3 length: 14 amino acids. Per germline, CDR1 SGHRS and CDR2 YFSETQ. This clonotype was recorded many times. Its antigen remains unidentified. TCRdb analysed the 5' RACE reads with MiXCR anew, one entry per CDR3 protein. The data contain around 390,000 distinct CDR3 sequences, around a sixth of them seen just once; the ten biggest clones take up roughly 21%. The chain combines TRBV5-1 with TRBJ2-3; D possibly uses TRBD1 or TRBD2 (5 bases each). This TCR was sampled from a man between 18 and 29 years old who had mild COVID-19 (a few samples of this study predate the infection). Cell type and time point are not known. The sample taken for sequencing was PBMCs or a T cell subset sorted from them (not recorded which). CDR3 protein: CASSPGTTTDTQYF. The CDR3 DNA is TGCGCCAGCAGCCCTGGGACCACCACAGATACGCAGTATTTT. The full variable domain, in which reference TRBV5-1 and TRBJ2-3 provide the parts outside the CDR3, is KAGVTQTPRYLIKTRGQQVTLSCSPISGHRSVSWYQQTPGQGLQFLFEYFSETQRNKGNFPGRFSGRQFSNSRSEMNVSTLELGDSALYLCASSPGTTTDTQYFGPGTRLTVL.